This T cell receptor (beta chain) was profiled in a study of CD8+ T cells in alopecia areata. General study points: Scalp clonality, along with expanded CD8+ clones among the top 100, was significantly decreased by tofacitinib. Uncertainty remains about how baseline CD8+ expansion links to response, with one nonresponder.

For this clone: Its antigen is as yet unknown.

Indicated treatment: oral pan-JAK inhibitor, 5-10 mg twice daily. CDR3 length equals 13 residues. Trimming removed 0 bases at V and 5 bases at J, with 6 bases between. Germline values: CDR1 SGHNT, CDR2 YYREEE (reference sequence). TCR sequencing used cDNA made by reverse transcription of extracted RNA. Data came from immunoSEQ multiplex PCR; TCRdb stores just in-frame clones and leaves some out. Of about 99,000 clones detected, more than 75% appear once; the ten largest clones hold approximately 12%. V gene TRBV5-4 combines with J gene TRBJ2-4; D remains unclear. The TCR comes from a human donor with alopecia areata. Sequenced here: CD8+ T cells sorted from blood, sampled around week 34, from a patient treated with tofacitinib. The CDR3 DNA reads TGTGCCAGCAGCTTGGACAGTGAAAACATTCAGTACTTC. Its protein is CASSLDSENIQYF.